The next 19 T cell receptor beta chains were all read from a single sample in a study of blood T cell repertoires in COVID-19 (dated by TCRdb to 2019 to 2021). Library preparation was by the immunoSEQ multiplex PCR assay. The clones in this table, taken by TCRdb from immuneACCESS, are in-frame only. Not every clone is retained; where verified, under half of the shortfall comes from an unresolved V gene, and the cause of the rest is unknown. Recorded for this sample are 350,000 to 500,000 clones; approximately 90% of them occurred a single time. Together, the top ten hold about 1.4% of the sample. The sample consisted of PBMCs or T cells enriched from blood (not recorded which). These receptors were collected from a woman aged 18-29 years who had been exposed to COVID-19.

A single count supports this clone. The V and J genes are TRBV6-4 and TRBJ2-1; 9 bases fit TRBD2. Losses at the gene ends were 2 bases for V and 5 bases for J; bases not matched to a gene: 4. From germline, CDR1 is MRHNA and CDR2 SNTAGT. This CDR3 is 15 amino acids long. Here the CDR3 DNA reads TGTGCCAGCAGTGACATCGCGGGAGGGAACAATGAGCAGTTCTTC. Its protein product is CASSDIAGGNNEQFF.

The rearrangement links TRBV4-1 to TRBJ1-1; maybe TRBD1 (5 bases). Trimming cost V 4 bases and J 6 bases, with 9 bases left between them. In germline, CDR1 is MGHRA, CDR2 YSYEKL. The CDR3 is 12 amino acids. CDR3 sequence: CASSRGQSEAFF. The CDR3 coding sequence is TGCGCCAGCAGCCGAGGACAATCTGAAGCTTTCTTT.

The chain is built from TRBV27 and TRBJ2-7; 10 nucleotides line up with TRBD1. The germline V gene has CDR1 MNHEY and CDR2 SMNVEV (reference sequence). J was trimmed by 4 bases and V by 8 bases; bases with no gene match: 5. This CDR3 comprises 13 residues. Written as DNA, the CDR3 is TGTGCCAGCGGCCGGGACAGGGGTTACGAGCAGTACTTC. Translation gives CASGRDRGYEQYF.

The V and J genes are TRBV7-8 and TRBJ2-6; 8 bases line up with TRBD1. Germline V gene lookup returns CDR1 SGHVS and CDR2 FQNEAQ. Germline trimming cut 7 bases from V and 0 bases from J; bases unmatched to any gene: 14. This CDR3 has 19 amino acids. This chain's CDR3 is CASIRGAGQANSGANVLTF. CDR3 coding DNA: TGTGCCAGCATAAGGGGGGCGGGACAGGCAAACTCTGGGGCCAACGTCCTGACTTTC.

The chain recombines TRBV2 with TRBJ1-5; a weak D match, TRBD1 (5 bases). The length of the CDR3 is 16 residues. The V and J ends lost 6 bases and 3 bases respectively, with 18 bases between them. Germline V gene lookup returns CDR1 SNHLY and CDR2 FYNNEI. As DNA, the CDR3 is TGTGCCAGCAGAGAGTTAGGGGCAGGGATCAATCAGCCCCAGCATTTT. It is translated as CASRELGAGINQPQHF.

This chain links TRBV7-8 with TRBJ1-2, with D possibly TRBD1 on 6 matching bases. V shed 5 bases and J shed 1 base, with 17 bases lying between them. CDR3 length: 16 residues. CDR1 and CDR2 (germline): SGHVS, FQNEAQ. The CDR3 coding sequence is TGTGCCAGCAGCCCCTTGGGTGCAGGGGTTAACTATGGCTACACCTTC. This translates into CASSPLGAGVNYGYTF.

The V call is TRBV19, the J call TRBJ1-5; perhaps TRBD1 as D (6 bases). CDR3 length: 16 amino acids. Trimming pared 5 bases from V and 3 bases from J, leaving 17 bases between. Germline V lookup: CDR1 LNHDA, CDR2 SQIVND (reference sequence). CDR3 residues: CASSPRPQGYNQPQHF. Here the CDR3 DNA reads TGTGCCAGTAGTCCCAGGCCACAGGGTTACAATCAGCCCCAGCATTTT.

The chain carries TRBV5-1 and TRBJ2-5; 11 nucleotides agree with TRBD2. Trimming at V came to 0 bases and at J to 5 bases, leaving 6 bases not matched to a gene. Germline V gives CDR1 SGHRS, CDR2 YFSETQ. The CDR3 loop spans 16 amino acids. CDR3 sequence reads: CASSLELAGGGETQYF. Here the CDR3 DNA reads TGCGCCAGCAGCTTGGAGCTAGCGGGAGGAGGGGAGACCCAGTACTTC.

This clone was observed a single time. The genes are TRBV7-2 and TRBJ2-1, with a possible D match to TRBD2 (6 bases). The CDR3 has 13 residues. Per the germline V gene, CDR1 is SGHTA and CDR2 is FQGNSA. V dropped 2 bases and J dropped 8 bases, with 10 bases sitting between them. CDR3 amino acids: CASSLWGVDEQFF. In DNA form, the CDR3 reads TGTGCCAGCAGCTTATGGGGGGTCGATGAGCAGTTCTTC. The full variable domain, its missing parts supplied by reference TRBV7-2 and TRBJ2-1, is GAGVSQSPSNKVTEKGKDVELRCDPISGHTALYWYRQSLGQGLEFLIYFQGNSAPDKSGLPSDRFSAERTGGSVSTLTIQRTQQEDSAVYLCASSLWGVDEQFFGPGTRLTVL.

This rearrangement joins TRBV28 to TRBJ2-1, with 9 bases identical to TRBD1. The V gene's germline CDR1 is MDHEN and CDR2 SYDVKM. J gave up 3 bases and V 3 bases, and 6 bases lay outside the gene matches. CDR3 length: 16 residues. The CDR3 loop reads CASSFLPGQGYNEQFF. The CDR3 nucleotides are TGTGCCAGCAGTTTCCTCCCGGGACAGGGCTACAATGAGCAGTTCTTC.

The chain employs TRBV18 and TRBJ2-7, with TRBD2 matching 9 bases. The germline V gene has CDR1 KGHSH and CDR2 LQKENI. J gave up 0 bases and V 2 bases, and 11 bases lay outside the gene matches. The CDR3 runs to 18 residues. This CDR3 is CASSPERASSGSSYEQYF. The CDR3 region has the DNA TGTGCCAGCTCACCAGAGCGGGCCAGTAGCGGGAGCTCCTACGAGCAGTACTTC.

DNA of the CDR3: TGCGCCAGCAGTCAATCTTGGTCGGGACAGGGGGCGCGGGGATCTGAAAAACTGTTTTTT. Amino acid sequence: CASSQSWSGQGARGSEKLFF. The chain has TRBV23-1 and TRBJ1-4, with 12 bases identical to TRBD1. TRBV23-1 is reported as an ORF; its role is uncertain. The CDR3 has 20 amino acids. After removal of 0 bases from V and 7 bases from J, the junction contained 15 bases not matched to a gene.

The chain uses TRBV6-2 or TRBV6-3 and TRBJ2-7; D is uncertain. CDR1 MNHEY and CDR2 SVGEGT come from the germline V gene. This CDR3 region has 15 residues. V was pared by 5 bases and J by 3 bases, with 17 bases between. CDR3 in amino acids: CASSLLTPKDYEQYF. In nucleotides, the CDR3 is TGTGCCAGCAGTCTCCTGACTCCTAAGGACTACGAGCAGTACTTC.

In this sample, this clone turned up once. This chain joins TRBV7-8 and TRBJ1-6, with D maybe TRBD1 (5 bases). Germline V gene data show CDR1 as SGHVS and CDR2 as FQNEAQ. The CDR3 has 15 amino acids. V lost 5 bases and J 9 bases, leaving 17 bases between the germline ends. CDR3 in amino acids: CASSQNRLSASPLHF. The CDR3 region has the DNA TGTGCCAGCAGCCAGAACAGGCTCTCCGCTTCACCCCTCCACTTT.

The chain carries TRBV30 and TRBJ1-5; 8 nucleotides line up with TRBD1. The CDR3 length is 14 residues. Trimming took 7 bases from V and 2 from J; bases not matched to a gene: 7. CDR1 and CDR2 (germline): GTSNPN, SVGIG (reference sequence). For the CDR3, the DNA is TGTGCCTACACGACAGGGGTGGGCAATCAGCCCCAGCATTTT. Protein product: CAYTTGVGNQPQHF.

This chain links TRBV5-8 with TRBJ1-5; 10 positions agree with TRBD1. The CDR3 has 16 amino acids. The junction had 7 bases not matched to a gene; V was cut back by 4 bases and J by 3 bases. CDR1 SGHTS and CDR2 YDEGEE come from the germline V gene. The CDR3 region is CASSGGTGAINQPQHF. In DNA form, the CDR3 reads TGTGCCAGCAGCGGCGGGACAGGGGCTATCAATCAGCCCCAGCATTTT.

V is TRBV4-1 and J is TRBJ2-7; D gene uncertain. V was pared by 4 bases and J by 0 bases, with 10 bases between. CDR3 size: 14 residues. CDR1 MGHRA and CDR2 YSYEKL come from the germline V gene. Here the CDR3 reads CASSRDTTSYEQYF. Here the CDR3 DNA reads TGCGCCAGCAGCCGCGATACCACCTCCTACGAGCAGTACTTC.

V and J are TRBV3-1 (or the pseudogene TRBV3-2) and TRBJ2-7; 7 bases agree with TRBD1. Germline loops: CDR1 LGHDT, CDR2 YNNKEL (reference sequence). Losses at the gene ends were 2 bases for V and 1 base for J; bases not matched to a gene: 5. The CDR3 contains 15 residues. The CDR3 loop reads CASSQTPGQSYEQYF. In DNA form, the CDR3 reads TGTGCCAGCAGCCAAACCCCGGGACAGTCCTACGAGCAGTACTTC.

The chain has TRBV14 and TRBJ1-6, with a tentative D call TRBD1 (5 bases). V gave up 8 bases and J gave up 5 bases, with 13 bases separating them. This CDR3 has 14 amino acids. CDR1 is SGHDN, CDR2 FVKESK, per germline. The CDR3 region has the DNA TGTGCCAGCGGACTGGGGGGGAATAATTCACCCCTCCACTTT. Protein sequence: CASGLGGNNSPLHF.